These 15 T cell receptor beta chains were sequenced from one sample in a study of T cells in Graves' hyperthyroidism and ophthalmopathy. Amplified TCR beta CDR3 regions derived from RNA transcripts. Using the HTBI primer set, a first-round RT-PCR was run on the TCR CDR3. MiXCR was run by TCRdb on the multiplex PCR reads, yielding one entry per CDR3 protein. This table holds around 580,000 distinct CDR3 sequences, approximately 15% found once. What was sequenced was blood. The source of these receptors is a woman between 18 and 29 years old with Graves' hyperthyroidism.

This clonotype was counted between two and nine times. This sequence joins TRBV15 and TRBJ2-7; the D is unclear. Germline assignment: CDR1 LNHNV and CDR2 YYDKDF (reference sequence). This CDR3 contains 14 residues. Trimming cost V 1 base and J 6 bases, with 13 bases left between them. This chain's CDR3 is CATSRALGGIEQYF. Written as DNA, the CDR3 is TGTGCCACCAGCAGAGCCCTTGGCGGTATCGAGCAGTACTTC.

This clonotype was seen more than once but under ten times. The chain uses TRBV4-3 and TRBJ1-1; D is uncertain. Per germline, CDR1 LGHNA and CDR2 YSLEER. The V and J ends lost 5 bases and 6 bases respectively, with 10 bases between them. The CDR3 consists of 12 residues. CDR3 in amino acids: CASSTQGAEAFF. As DNA, the CDR3 is TGCGCCAGCAGCACTCAAGGAGCTGAAGCTTTCTTT.

This clonotype has at least ten counts. The rearrangement uses TRBV11-3 and TRBJ2-1; D possibly corresponds to TRBD1 (6 bases). CDR3 size: 16 residues. The V end was cut by 5 bases, the J end by 2 bases, with 16 bases between. CDR1 and CDR2 from the germline V gene are SGHNT and YENEEA. CDR3 sequence reads: CASSRVRGTTYNEQFF. CDR3 nucleotide sequence: TGTGCCAGCAGCCGTGTGAGGGGGACGACCTACAATGAGCAGTTCTTC. The full variable domain, in which reference TRBV11-3 and TRBJ2-1 provide the parts outside the CDR3, is EAGVVQSPRYKIIEKKQPVAFWCNPISGHNTLYWYLQNLGQGPELLIRYENEEAVDDSQLPKDRFSAERLKGVDSTLKIQPAELGDSAVYLCASSRVRGTTYNEQFFGPGTRLTVL.

Many counts were recorded for this clonotype. The chain links TRBV5-1 to TRBJ2-3, with D unclear. V was shortened by 0 bases and J by 6 bases, with 14 bases between the two germline ends. CDR1 is SGHRS and CDR2 is YFSETQ in the germline V gene. The CDR3 extends over 15 amino acids. DNA for the CDR3: TGCGCCAGCAGCTTGGTTTGGCCCTCAACCGATACGCAGTATTTT. Protein product: CASSLVWPSTDTQYF.

V and J are TRBV6-5 and TRBJ1-4; D is undetermined. The V gene's germline CDR1 is MNHEY and CDR2 SVGAGI. There are 14 residues in the CDR3. V lost 4 bases and J lost 7, with 13 bases in between. CDR3 nucleotides: TGTGCCAGCAGTTCTACCGCCGGCCCTGAAAAACTGTTTTTT. It encodes CASSSTAGPEKLFF.

This clonotype has only one observation. A read error may explain this, as a much larger clone is one base away. V gene TRBV28 combines with J gene TRBJ2-1, with D possibly being TRBD1 or TRBD2 (5 bases each). The CDR3 runs 13 residues. V was cut by 6 bases and J by 6 bases, with 12 bases left in between. From germline, CDR1 is MDHEN and CDR2 SYDVKM. The CDR3 sequence: CASRPGLRNEQFF. The CDR3 DNA follows: TGTGCCAGCAGGCCGGGGCTCCGCAATGAGCAGTTCTTC.

The genes are TRBV6-1 and TRBJ2-7; 8 nucleotides agree with TRBD1. V shed 2 bases and J 6 bases; nucleotides not matched to a gene: 3. The CDR3 runs to 13 residues. The germline V gene encodes CDR1 MNHNS and CDR2 SASEGT. CDR3 DNA sequence: TGTGCCAGCAGTGAACCCGGGACAGGCGAGCAGTACTTC. Amino acids: CASSEPGTGEQYF.

This clonotype was found many times. J is TRBJ2-1 and V is TRBV7-3; D remains unclear. The CDR3 extends over 16 amino acids. CDR1 is SGHTA and CDR2 is FQGTGA in the germline V gene. V lost 0 bases and J lost 0, with 9 bases in between. The chain's CDR3 is CASSLTWVSSYNEQFF. In nucleotides, the CDR3 is TGTGCCAGCAGCTTAACGTGGGTTAGCTCCTACAATGAGCAGTTCTTC.

This clonotype was counted many times. The J gene is TRBJ1-1, the V gene TRBV27; D may be TRBD1 (5 bases). The germline CDR1 and CDR2 sequences are MNHEY and SMNVEV (reference sequence). The CDR3 extends over 15 amino acids. The V end was cut by 0 bases, the J end by 1 base, with 9 bases between. The CDR3 loop reads CASSLSQGANTEAFF. For the CDR3, the DNA is TGTGCCAGCAGTTTATCCCAGGGAGCGAACACTGAAGCTTTCTTT.

This sequence joins TRBV29-1 and TRBJ2-7; a possible D gene is TRBD2 (7 bases). Germline assignment: CDR1 SQVTM and CDR2 ANQGSEA. The V end lost 7 bases, the J end lost 4 bases, and 20 bases lay between the germline ends. The CDR3 length is 14 residues. The chain's CDR3 is CSAGGGAAGYEQYF. For the CDR3, the DNA is TGCAGCGCTGGGGGGGGGGCAGCCGGTTACGAGCAGTACTTC.

As concerns this clonotype: Since a much larger clone is just one base distant, this may be a read error. This chain links TRBV7-9 with TRBJ2-7; 10 nucleotides agree with TRBD2. CDR1 and CDR2 (germline): SEHNR, FQNEAQ (reference sequence). This CDR3 spans 16 amino acids. In nucleotides, the CDR3 is TGTGCCAGCACCAAACGCAGCGGGGGGGCTTCCTACGAGCAGTCCTTC. Its protein is CASTKRSGGASYEQSF.

The chain joins TRBV7-9 to TRBJ2-3, with 12 bases aligning to TRBD2. Trimming at V came to 3 bases and at J to 6 bases, leaving 7 bases not matched to a gene. The CDR3 sequence is 16 residues long. The V gene's germline CDR1 is SEHNR and CDR2 FQNEAQ (reference sequence). As DNA, the CDR3 is TGTGCCAGCAGCTTGAGACTAGCGGGAGTGACCGATACGCAGTATTTT. Amino acid sequence: CASSLRLAGVTDTQYF.

V usage is TRBV7-9 and J usage is TRBJ1-6, with 7 bases aligning to TRBD1. Germline values: CDR1 SEHNR, CDR2 FQNEAQ (reference sequence). J gave up 7 bases and V 5 bases, and 5 bases lay outside the gene matches. This CDR3 is 14 amino acids long. DNA for the CDR3: TGTGCCAGCAGCCCCAGGGGGGTCAATTCACCCCTCCACTTT. Its protein is CASSPRGVNSPLHF.

This clonotype occurred once. The chain employs TRBV7-9 and TRBJ2-7; no reliable D call. Trimming stripped 3 bases from V and 2 bases from J, with 8 bases between. The length of the CDR3 is 13 residues. CDR1 SEHNR and CDR2 FQNEAQ come from the germline V gene (reference sequence). The CDR3 loop is CASSFASPYEQYF. CDR3 in DNA: TGTGCCAGCAGCTTTGCTAGTCCCTACGAGCAGTACTTC.

The V call is TRBV10-2, the J call TRBJ2-1; the D gene is possibly TRBD2 (5 bases). The CDR3 length is 18 residues. Trimming removed 3 bases from V and 4 bases from J, with 22 bases in between. Germline V gene lookup returns CDR1 WSHSY and CDR2 SAAADI. CDR3 bases: TGCGCCAGCAGTGACCCAACGGGCGGACTTGGCCGTTACAATGAGCAGTTCTTC. This sequence encodes CASSDPTGGLGRYNEQFF.